Below, 32 T cell receptor beta chains from the same sample are listed, as sequenced in a study of T cells in Graves' hyperthyroidism and ophthalmopathy. The investigators amplified TCR beta CDR3 regions from RNA transcripts. First-round RT-PCR of the TCR CDR3 relied on the HTBI primer set. TCRdb ran MiXCR on the multiplex PCR reads and lists one entry per CDR3 protein. The sample records roughly 600,000 distinct CDR3 sequences, about 14% being singletons. The sequencing input was blood. These receptors were taken from a woman between 45 and 65 years old with Graves' ophthalmopathy.

On this clonotype: This may come from a read error, since a much larger clone is one base off. The J gene is TRBJ1-1, the V gene TRBV11-2; D is ambiguous. V lost 0 bases and J lost 3, with 11 bases in between. The CDR3 is 15 residues long. Looked up from germline, CDR1 is SGHAT and CDR2 is FQNNGV. The CDR3 is CASSLDADTHTEAFF. The CDR3 DNA follows: TGTGCCAGCAGCTTAGACGCGGATACCCACACTGAAGCTTTCTTT.

Comment on this clonotype: The junction does not match germline at one end; this may be a read error. The chain joins TRBV4-1 to TRBJ2-7; 8 nucleotides match TRBD2. From germline, CDR1 is MGHRA and CDR2 YSYEKL. The CDR3 length is 15 residues. The CDR3 sequence: CASSQSTGLAYEQYF. CDR3 DNA sequence: TGTGCCAGCAGCCAAAGCACGGGACTAGCCTACGAGCAGTACTTC.

On this clonotype: With a much larger clone just one base away, this may be a read error. The CDR3 does not end in the conserved phenylalanine or tryptophan, so this is likely a read error. The CDR3 bases are TGCGCCAGCGGCAGAAACAATGAGCAGTTCTTA. It codes for CASGRNNEQFL. The chain combines TRBV5-1 with TRBJ2-1, with D hard to call. CDR3 length equals 11 residues. The V gene lost 7 bases and the J gene lost 5 bases, with 7 bases spanning the gap. CDR1 is SGHRS and CDR2 is YFSETQ in the germline V gene.

The genes are TRBV29-1 and TRBJ2-5, with unresolved D. Trimming pared 6 bases from V and 2 bases from J, leaving 16 bases between. The CDR3 is 14 residues long. Germline V gene sequence: CDR1 SQVTM, CDR2 ANQGSEA. CDR3 protein: CSVGPKLRQETQYF. CDR3 DNA: TGCAGCGTCGGGCCGAAACTCCGACAAGAGACCCAGTACTTC. The whole variable domain, remainder taken from reference TRBV29-1 and TRBJ2-5, is SAVISQKPSRDICQRGTSLTIQCQVDSQVTMMFWYRQQPGQSLTLIATANQGSEATYESGFVIDKFPISRPNLTFSTLTVSNMSPEDSSIYLCSVGPKLRQETQYFGPGTRLLVL.

This clonotype came up many times. The chain combines TRBV5-1 with TRBJ2-1, with 9 bases fitting TRBD1. V was pared by 4 bases and J by 4 bases, with 9 bases of the junction left unmatched. The length of the CDR3 is 16 residues. Germline V gene sequence: CDR1 SGHRS, CDR2 YFSETQ. CDR3 amino acids: CASSLDGTGNYNEQFF. The CDR3 nucleotides read TGCGCCAGCAGCCTGGACGGGACAGGGAATTACAATGAGCAGTTCTTC.

This clonotype has at least ten counts. The gene calls are TRBV28 and TRBJ2-3; TRBD2 matches at 7 bases. V was clipped by 4 bases and J by 2 bases; unmatched bases: 15. Germline V lookup: CDR1 MDHEN, CDR2 SYDVKM. The CDR3 loop spans 18 amino acids. The CDR3 coding sequence is TGTGCCAGCAGTTCTATATCCGCGGGAGCGGAGCCCACAGATACGCAGTATTTT. Its translation: CASSSISAGAEPTDTQYF.

This clonotype was seen ten or more times. V usage is TRBV6-2 or TRBV6-3 and J usage is TRBJ2-1; maybe TRBD2 (5 bases). CDR3 length: 18 amino acids. The ends were cut back, 2 bases at V and 4 bases at J, with 21 bases in the middle. Per germline, CDR1 MNHEY and CDR2 SVGEGT. The chain's CDR3 is CASSYSEGGRIGYNEQFF. For the CDR3, the DNA is TGTGCCAGCAGTTACAGTGAGGGCGGGCGTATTGGTTACAATGAGCAGTTCTTC.

This clonotype came up many times. This chain connects TRBV7-9 to TRBJ2-1; D not resolved. Germline loops: CDR1 SEHNR, CDR2 FQNEAQ (reference sequence). This CDR3 is 12 amino acids long. The V gene lost 2 bases and the J gene lost 7 bases, with 6 bases spanning the gap. The CDR3 reads CASSLSLNEQFF. In DNA form, the CDR3 reads TGTGCCAGCAGCTTATCGTTGAATGAGCAGTTCTTC.

This clonotype was counted many times. V is TRBV5-1 and J is TRBJ1-6; D is ambiguous. V was pared by 0 bases and J by 6 bases, with 10 bases between. CDR3 length: 15 amino acids. Germline loops: CDR1 SGHRS, CDR2 YFSETQ. Here the CDR3 reads CASSLDGYFNSPLHF. The CDR3 bases are TGCGCCAGCAGCTTGGATGGATATTTTAATTCACCCCTCCACTTT.

This clonotype has a count of ten or more. The rearrangement links TRBV29-1 to TRBJ2-5, with D hard to call. The germline V gene has CDR1 SQVTM and CDR2 ANQGSEA. Trimming took off 5 bases at V and 1 base at J, with 11 bases between the two ends. CDR3 length: 13 residues. DNA for the CDR3: TGCAGCGTTAGGTCGCAGTTCCAAGAGACCCAGTACTTC. Translation gives CSVRSQFQETQYF.

This clonotype has a count of ten or more. The J gene is TRBJ2-7, the V gene TRBV27, with a weak D call TRBD1 (6 bases). This CDR3 is 14 amino acids long. V was cut by 4 bases and J by 2 bases, with 12 bases left in between. The V gene's germline CDR1 is MNHEY and CDR2 SMNVEV (reference sequence). Here the CDR3 DNA reads TGTGCCAGCAGTTCCTCAGGGGTCACCTACGAGCAGTACTTC. Amino acid sequence: CASSSSGVTYEQYF.

The chain recombines TRBV4-2 with TRBJ2-5, with 7 bases lining up with TRBD2. V lost 2 bases, J lost 1 base, and 10 bases stayed unmatched. This CDR3 contains 17 residues. Germline V gene lookup returns CDR1 LGHNA and CDR2 YNFKEQ. CDR3 in DNA: TGTGCCAGCAGCCAACGGGGGGTGAGGGCAGCCCAAGAGACCCAGTACTTC. Its translation is CASSQRGVRAAQETQYF.

This clonotype was picked up many times. The V and J genes are TRBV29-1 and TRBJ2-5; 8 bases map to TRBD1. Germline CDR1 and CDR2: SQVTM and ANQGSEA. The V segment lost 6 bases and the J segment 11 bases; nucleotides outside the gene matches: 17. This CDR3 is 14 amino acids long. In DNA form, the CDR3 reads TGCAGCGTCGAACAGGGGGGCGCGGCCATGAGACAGTACTTC. Translated: CSVEQGGAAMRQYF.

In its sample, this clonotype was seen a few times. The rearrangement links TRBV20-1 to TRBJ1-6, with 8 bases matching TRBD1. The junction had 9 bases not matched to a gene; V was cut back by 2 bases and J by 9 bases. The CDR3 spans 15 residues. Germline V lookup: CDR1 DFQATT, CDR2 SNEGSKA (reference sequence). The CDR3 here is CSARIKGQGFSPLHF. The CDR3 DNA reads as TGCAGTGCTAGAATAAAAGGACAGGGTTTTTCACCCCTCCACTTT.

This clonotype was found a few times. The chain has TRBV12-3 or TRBV12-4 and TRBJ1-4; D is uncertain. The V and J ends lost 5 bases and 5 bases respectively, with 18 bases between them. This CDR3 has 16 residues. This CDR3 is CASSPSTSLSNEKLFF. As DNA, the CDR3 is TGTGCCAGCAGTCCCTCGACGTCGCTCTCAAATGAAAAACTGTTTTTT.

The chain joins TRBV11-2 to TRBJ2-1, with 9 bases that match TRBD2. The J call is in doubt because the DNA end fits TRBJ2-7 better. This CDR3 contains 14 residues. In germline, CDR1 is SGHAT, CDR2 FQNNGV. CDR3 coding DNA: TGTGCCAGCAGCCAGTTTTCTAGCGGGAATGAGCAGTACTTC. Amino acids: CASSQFSSGNEQYF.

This clonotype was found many times. The rearrangement joins TRBV30 to TRBJ2-7, with 10 bases fitting TRBD1. In germline, CDR1 is GTSNPN, CDR2 SVGIG (reference sequence). The CDR3 consists of 16 residues. After removal of 0 bases from V and 3 bases from J, the junction contained 8 bases not matched to a gene. The DNA for the CDR3 is TGTGCCTGGAGTGTACTAAAAGGACAGGGGGACTACGAGCAGTACTTC. Translated: CAWSVLKGQGDYEQYF.

This clonotype was seen many times. V gene TRBV7-8 combines with J gene TRBJ2-1; D not resolved. V was cut by 3 bases and J by 9 bases, with 9 bases left in between. Per the germline V gene, CDR1 is SGHVS and CDR2 is FQNEAQ. The CDR3 is 12 residues long. The CDR3, as DNA: TGTGCCAGCAGCTTGGCACCAAGTGAGCAGTTCTTC. Translation gives CASSLAPSEQFF.

This clonotype was found many times. The chain carries TRBV6-2 or TRBV6-3 and TRBJ2-1, with D hard to call. This CDR3 is 13 amino acids long. Trimming left V 11 bases short and J 2 bases short, with 13 bases between. CDR1 is MNHEY, CDR2 SVGEGT, per germline. CDR3 loop: CAAFGRTYNEQFF. The CDR3 bases are TGTGCCGCGTTCGGGCGGACCTACAATGAGCAGTTCTTC.

This clonotype was seen at least ten times. The chain uses TRBV20-1 and TRBJ2-1; possibly TRBD2 for D (6 bases). Trimming cost V 6 bases and J 2 bases, with 14 bases left between them. The CDR3 runs 14 residues. Germline V lookup: CDR1 DFQATT, CDR2 SNEGSKA (reference sequence). The CDR3 sequence is CSAEGPGTYNEQFF. CDR3 nucleotide sequence: TGCAGTGCGGAGGGGCCAGGGACCTACAATGAGCAGTTCTTC.

A few counts support this clonotype. The gene calls are TRBV25-1 and TRBJ1-1, with a weak D call TRBD1 (5 bases). The CDR3 is made up of 13 amino acids. Germline lookup yields CDR1 MGHDK and CDR2 SYGVNS. V dropped 8 bases and J dropped 4 bases, with 14 bases sitting between them. This chain's CDR3 is CASAALGGTEAFF. CDR3 sequence (DNA): TGTGCCAGCGCTGCCTTGGGGGGCACTGAAGCTTTCTTT.

The chain recombines TRBV10-3 with TRBJ2-3; 7 positions match TRBD1. CDR1 and CDR2 (germline): ENHRY, SYGVKD. J was trimmed by 6 bases and V by 6 bases; bases with no gene match: 9. The CDR3 has 14 amino acids. The CDR3 is CAIRNQGVSDTQYF. In nucleotides, the CDR3 is TGTGCCATCAGGAACCAGGGGGTTTCGGATACGCAGTATTTT.

To note about this clonotype: Being one base from a much bigger clone, this may be a read error. The gene calls are TRBV3-1 and TRBJ2-1; no definite D call. Germline assignment: CDR1 LGHDT and CDR2 YNNKEL (reference sequence). V was clipped by 5 bases and J by 1 base, with 12 bases between them. The CDR3 extends over 15 amino acids. CDR3 protein: CASSNPVQSYNEQFF. For the CDR3, the DNA is TGTGCCAGCAGCAACCCGGTGCAGTCCTACAATGAGCAGTTCTTC.

This clonotype was counted a few times. The chain has TRBV9 and TRBJ2-1; possible D gene TRBD2, 6 bases. The CDR3 extends over 15 amino acids. Per the germline V gene, CDR1 is SGDLS and CDR2 is YYNGEE. V was cut by 4 bases and J by 6 bases, with 17 bases left in between. The chain's CDR3 is CASSPGSLLFNEQFF. The CDR3 region has the DNA TGTGCCAGCAGCCCCGGGAGTCTCCTCTTCAATGAGCAGTTCTTC.

In its sample, this clonotype was seen once. A read error is possible here, since a much larger clone lies one base away. The chain recombines TRBV6-5 with TRBJ1-1, with D uncertain. Trimming took 3 bases from V and 0 from J, leaving 11 bases between them. Germline V gene data show CDR1 as MNHEY and CDR2 as SVGAGI. This CDR3 region has 15 residues. CDR3 coding DNA: TGTGCCAGCAGTTATGCACACATGATGAACACTGAAGCTTTCTTT. Its translation is CASSYAHMMNTEAFF.

This chain links TRBV20-1 with TRBJ2-7, with TRBD2 identical over 10 bases. The CDR3 consists of 14 residues. Germline V gives CDR1 DFQATT, CDR2 SNEGSKA (reference sequence). V was pared by 5 bases and J by 2 bases, with 6 bases of the junction left unmatched. The CDR3 loop reads CSAAGTSGTYEQYF. The CDR3 coding sequence is TGCAGTGCTGCGGGCACTAGCGGGACCTACGAGCAGTACTTC.

A word on this clonotype: A read error may be the cause here, since a much bigger clone is one base away. The V gene is TRBV28, the J gene TRBJ1-1; no reliable D call. CDR3 length equals 11 residues. Germline CDR1 reads MDHEN; CDR2 reads SYDVKM. Written as DNA, the CDR3 is TGTGCCGGCAGCCTATTACAGCTGGCTTTCTTT. Its protein product is CAGSLLQLAFF.

The chain carries TRBV29-1 and TRBJ1-2; tentatively, D is TRBD1 (5 bases). V was clipped by 6 bases and J by 2 bases, with 10 bases between them. Germline assignment: CDR1 SQVTM and CDR2 ANQGSEA. CDR3 length: 12 residues. CDR3 in amino acids: CSVDRLNYGYTF. CDR3 coding DNA: TGCAGCGTCGACAGACTAAACTATGGCTACACCTTC.

This clonotype was observed a few times. V usage is TRBV6-2 or TRBV6-3 and J usage is TRBJ1-6; TRBD1 is a possible D gene (5 bases). Germline V gene lookup returns CDR1 MNHEY and CDR2 SVGEGT. V gave up 6 bases and J gave up 5 bases, with 17 bases separating them. The CDR3 sequence is 16 residues long. CDR3 sequence: CASRRSPGRNNSPLHF. The DNA for the CDR3 is TGTGCCAGCAGACGCAGTCCGGGACGGAATAATTCACCCCTCCACTTT.

This chain joins TRBV30 and TRBJ2-7, with 12 bases identical to TRBD2. Germline CDR1 is GTSNPN and CDR2 is SVGIG (reference sequence). V lost 5 bases and J lost 0; bases outside the gene matches: 5. This CDR3 has 15 residues. CDR3 bases: TGTGCCTGGCGGACTAGCGGGGCCGCCTCCTACGAGCAGTACTTC. Its translation is CAWRTSGAASYEQYF.

This clonotype was recorded at least ten times. This chain uses TRBV10-3 with TRBJ2-7; no clear D. Per germline, CDR1 ENHRY and CDR2 SYGVKD. Trimming removed 3 bases from V and 4 bases from J, with 13 bases in between. CDR3 length: 14 amino acids. Here the CDR3 reads CAISEIATAYEQYF. DNA of the CDR3: TGTGCCATCAGTGAAATAGCAACAGCGTACGAGCAGTACTTC.

This clonotype has only a few counts. This sequence joins TRBV27 and TRBJ1-1, with a weak D call TRBD1 (5 bases). The CDR3 totals 12 residues. The germline V gene encodes CDR1 MNHEY and CDR2 SMNVEV (reference sequence). With 2 bases removed from V and 7 bases from J, the gap between germline ends came to 8 bases. The CDR3, as DNA: TGTGCCAGCAGTTTAGGGGGAAATGAAGCTTTCTTT. Its translation is CASSLGGNEAFF.